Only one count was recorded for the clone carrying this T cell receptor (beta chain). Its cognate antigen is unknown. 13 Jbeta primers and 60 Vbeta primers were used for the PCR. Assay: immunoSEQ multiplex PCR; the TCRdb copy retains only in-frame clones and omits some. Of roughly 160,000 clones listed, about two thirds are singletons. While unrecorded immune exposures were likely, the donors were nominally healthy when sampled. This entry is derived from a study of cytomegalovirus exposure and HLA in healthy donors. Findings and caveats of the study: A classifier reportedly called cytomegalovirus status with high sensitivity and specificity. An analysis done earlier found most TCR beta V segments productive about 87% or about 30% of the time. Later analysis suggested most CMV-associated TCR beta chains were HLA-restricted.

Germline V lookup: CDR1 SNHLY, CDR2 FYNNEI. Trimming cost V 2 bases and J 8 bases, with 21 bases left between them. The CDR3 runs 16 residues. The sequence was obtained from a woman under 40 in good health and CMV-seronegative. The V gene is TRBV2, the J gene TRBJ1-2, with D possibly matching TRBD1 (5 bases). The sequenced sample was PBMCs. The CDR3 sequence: CASSEIGFGGKGGYTF. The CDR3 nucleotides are TGTGCCAGCAGTGAAATCGGGTTTGGGGGGAAGGGCGGCTACACCTTC.